This TCR beta chain is from a study of spatial heterogeneity in lung cancer. Time point: sample taken at primary tumor resection. The study sequenced unsorted whole RNA from tumor, nontumor lung or frozen PBMC. The CDR3 sequence is 14 residues long. Per the germline V gene, CDR1 is LGHDT and CDR2 is YNNKEL (reference sequence). V lost 0 bases, J lost 1 base, and 6 bases lay in between. TCR cDNA molecules each carried a unique molecular identifier. TCRdb fed the 5' RACE reads into MiXCR, producing one record per CDR3 protein. Altogether some 52,000 distinct CDR3 sequences are present, roughly 6.5% being singletons, with the ten largest covering approximately 2.6%.

The TCR was taken from a female donor with early-stage non-small cell lung cancer. The chain is built from TRBV3-1 and TRBJ2-5; D possibly corresponds to TRBD1 (6 bases). Sequencing was performed on PBMCs, taken at surgery. The CDR3 nucleotides read TGTGCCAGCAGCCAAGAGGGGGCCCAAGAGACCCAGTACTTC. Encoded protein: CASSQEGAQETQYF.